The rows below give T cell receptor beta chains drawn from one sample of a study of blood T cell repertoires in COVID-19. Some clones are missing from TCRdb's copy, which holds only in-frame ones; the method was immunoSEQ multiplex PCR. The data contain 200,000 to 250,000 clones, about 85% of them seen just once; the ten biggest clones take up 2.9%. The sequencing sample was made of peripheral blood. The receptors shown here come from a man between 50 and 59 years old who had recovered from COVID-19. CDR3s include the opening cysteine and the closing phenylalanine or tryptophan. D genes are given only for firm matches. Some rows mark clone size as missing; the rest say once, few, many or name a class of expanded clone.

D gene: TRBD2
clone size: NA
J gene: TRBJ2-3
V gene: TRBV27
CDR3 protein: CASLSGRAGSADTQYF
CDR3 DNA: TGTGCCAGTCTAAGCGGGAGGGCCGGAAGCGCAGATACGCAGTATTTT

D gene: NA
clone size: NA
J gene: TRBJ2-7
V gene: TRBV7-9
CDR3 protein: CASSPAGYEQYF
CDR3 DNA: TGTGCCAGCAGCCCCGCGGGCTACGAGCAGTACTTC

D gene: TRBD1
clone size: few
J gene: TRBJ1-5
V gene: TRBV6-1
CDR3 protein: CASSEGWGSGGSSNQPQHF
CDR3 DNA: TGTGCCAGCAGTGAAGGTTGGGGGTCAGGGGGCAGTAGCAATCAGCCCCAGCATTTT

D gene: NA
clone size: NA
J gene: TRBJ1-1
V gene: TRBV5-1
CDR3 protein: CASSLASGEAFF
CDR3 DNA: TGCGCCAGCAGCTTGGCGAGCGGTGAAGCTTTCTTT

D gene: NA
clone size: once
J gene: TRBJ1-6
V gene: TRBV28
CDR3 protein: CASSPSGTRNNSPLHF
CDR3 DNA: TGTGCCAGCAGTCCGTCGGGGACAAGGAATAATTCACCCCTCCACTTT

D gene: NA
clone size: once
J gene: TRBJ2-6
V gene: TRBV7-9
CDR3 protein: CASSLGTRGTSGANVLTF
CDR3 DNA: TGTGCCAGCAGCTTAGGGACCCGAGGGACATCTGGGGCCAACGTCCTGACTTTC

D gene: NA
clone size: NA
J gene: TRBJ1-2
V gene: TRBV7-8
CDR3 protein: CASSLADTHYGYTF
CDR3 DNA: TGTGCCAGCAGCTTAGCTGACACACACTATGGCTACACCTTC

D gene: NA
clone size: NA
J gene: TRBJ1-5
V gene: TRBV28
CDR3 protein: CASSSSLFLGGNQPQHF
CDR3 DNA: TGTGCCAGCAGTTCCTCCCTTTTCCTAGGGGGCAATCAGCCCCAGCATTTT

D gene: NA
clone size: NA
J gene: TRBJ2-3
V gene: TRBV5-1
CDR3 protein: CASSARDKGADTQYF
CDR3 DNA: TGCGCCAGCAGCGCCCGGGACAAAGGCGCAGATACGCAGTATTTT

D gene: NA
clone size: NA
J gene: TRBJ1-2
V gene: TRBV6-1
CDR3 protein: CASSESSSTGPRYNYGYTF
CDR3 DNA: TGTGCCAGCAGTGAATCGTCTTCGACAGGCCCCCGATATAACTATGGCTACACCTTC

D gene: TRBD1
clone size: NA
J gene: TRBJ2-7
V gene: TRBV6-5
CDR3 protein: CASSYSGTGALYEQYF
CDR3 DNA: TGTGCCAGCAGTTACTCCGGGACAGGGGCTCTCTACGAGCAGTACTTC

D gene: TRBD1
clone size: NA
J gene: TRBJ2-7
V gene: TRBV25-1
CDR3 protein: CASSDPRQGAQDEQYF
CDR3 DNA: TGTGCCAGCAGTGACCCCCGACAGGGGGCTCAGGACGAGCAGTACTTC

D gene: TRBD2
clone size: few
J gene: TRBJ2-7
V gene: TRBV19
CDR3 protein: CASSRVGGFYEQYF
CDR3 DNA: TGTGCCAGTAGTCGGGTCGGGGGGTTCTACGAGCAGTACTTC

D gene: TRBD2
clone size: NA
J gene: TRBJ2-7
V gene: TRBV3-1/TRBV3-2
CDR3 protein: CASSQDMSGSNHYEQYF
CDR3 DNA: TGTGCCAGCAGCCAAGATATGAGCGGGAGTAACCACTACGAGCAGTACTTC

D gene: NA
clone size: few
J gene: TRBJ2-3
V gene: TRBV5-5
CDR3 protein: CASSFPKDTQYF
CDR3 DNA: TGTGCCAGCAGTTTCCCTAAGGATACGCAGTATTTT

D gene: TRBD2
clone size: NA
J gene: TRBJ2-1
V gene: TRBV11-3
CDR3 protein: CASSLTGTSPTDEQFF
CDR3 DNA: TGTGCCAGCAGCCTGACCGGGACTAGCCCGACGGATGAGCAGTTCTTC

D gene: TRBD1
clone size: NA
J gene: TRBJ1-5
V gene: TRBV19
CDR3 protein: CASGTANYQPQHF
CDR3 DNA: TGTGCCAGTGGGACAGCGAATTATCAGCCCCAGCATTTT

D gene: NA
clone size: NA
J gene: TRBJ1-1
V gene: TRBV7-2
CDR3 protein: CASSPKGGDREAFF
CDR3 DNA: TGTGCCAGCAGCCCCAAAGGGGGGGATCGGGAAGCTTTCTTT

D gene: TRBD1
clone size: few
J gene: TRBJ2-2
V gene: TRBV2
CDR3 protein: CASSRQGTGELFF
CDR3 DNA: TGTGCCAGCAGTCGACAGGGAACCGGGGAGCTGTTTTTT

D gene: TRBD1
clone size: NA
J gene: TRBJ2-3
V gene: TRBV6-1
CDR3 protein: CASSAPDRGLSDTQYF
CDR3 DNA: TGTGCCAGCAGTGCCCCGGACAGGGGGCTGTCAGATACGCAGTATTTT

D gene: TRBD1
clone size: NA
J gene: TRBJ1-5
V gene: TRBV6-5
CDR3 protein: CASRMGQGGQPQHF
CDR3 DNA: TGTGCCAGCAGGATGGGACAGGGGGGCCAGCCCCAGCATTTT

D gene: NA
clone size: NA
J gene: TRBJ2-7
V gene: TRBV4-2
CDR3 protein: CASSQDGGSGYEQYF
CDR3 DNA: TGTGCCAGCAGCCAAGATGGGGGGAGTGGTTACGAGCAGTACTTC

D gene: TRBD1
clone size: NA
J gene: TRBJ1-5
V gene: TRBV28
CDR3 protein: CASSGGQVVKPQHF
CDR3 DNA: TGTGCCAGCAGTGGGGGACAGGTGGTCAAGCCCCAGCATTTT

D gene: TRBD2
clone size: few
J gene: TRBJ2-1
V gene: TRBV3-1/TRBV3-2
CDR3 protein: CASSQRTSGSDEQFF
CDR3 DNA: TGTGCCAGCAGCCAAAGGACTAGCGGGAGCGATGAGCAGTTCTTC

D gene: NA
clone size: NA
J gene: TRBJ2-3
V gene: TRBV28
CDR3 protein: CASSLINKRYSEDTQYF
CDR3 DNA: TGTGCCAGCAGTTTAATAAACAAGAGATATTCGGAGGATACGCAGTATTTT

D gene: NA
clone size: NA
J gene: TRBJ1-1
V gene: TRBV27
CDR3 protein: CASSLLGRVNTEAFF
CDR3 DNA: TGTGCCAGCAGTTTATTGGGCAGGGTGAACACTGAAGCTTTCTTT

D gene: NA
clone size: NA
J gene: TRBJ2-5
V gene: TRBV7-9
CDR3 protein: CASSLGASPGAQYF
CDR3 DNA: TGTGCCAGCAGCTTAGGGGCCAGTCCGGGGGCCCAGTACTTC

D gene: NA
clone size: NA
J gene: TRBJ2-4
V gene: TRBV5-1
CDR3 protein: CASSSGLAKNIQYF
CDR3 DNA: TGCGCCAGCAGCTCCGGGTTAGCCAAAAACATTCAGTACTTC

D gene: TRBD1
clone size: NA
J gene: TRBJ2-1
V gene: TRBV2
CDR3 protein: CASSGQGPDEQFF
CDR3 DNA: TGTGCCAGCAGTGGACAGGGGCCCGATGAGCAGTTCTTC

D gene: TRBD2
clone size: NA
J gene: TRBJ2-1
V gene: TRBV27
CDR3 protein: CASSLWLAGAVGNEQFF
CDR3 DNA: TGTGCCAGCAGTTTATGGCTAGCGGGAGCGGTTGGCAATGAGCAGTTCTTC

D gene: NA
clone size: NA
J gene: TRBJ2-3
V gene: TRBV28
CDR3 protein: CASSLAGLTQYF
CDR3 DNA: TGTGCCAGCAGTTTGGCGGGATTAACGCAGTATTTT

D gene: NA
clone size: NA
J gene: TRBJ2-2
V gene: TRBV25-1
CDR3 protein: CASSEFRGGPSNTGELFF
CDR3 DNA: TGTGCCAGCAGTGAATTCCGCGGGGGCCCTTCGAACACCGGGGAGCTGTTTTTT

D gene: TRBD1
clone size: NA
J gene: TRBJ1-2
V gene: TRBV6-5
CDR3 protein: CASSQGQLTYYTF
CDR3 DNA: TGTGCCAGCAGCCAGGGACAGCTTACCTACTACACCTTC

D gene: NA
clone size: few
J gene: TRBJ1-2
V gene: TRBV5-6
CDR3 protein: CASSPFDGYTF
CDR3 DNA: TGTGCCAGCAGCCCCTTCGATGGCTACACCTTC

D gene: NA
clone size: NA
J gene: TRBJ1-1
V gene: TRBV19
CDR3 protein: CASSIQGRNTEAFF
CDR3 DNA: TGTGCCAGTAGTATCCAGGGTCGGAACACTGAAGCTTTCTTT

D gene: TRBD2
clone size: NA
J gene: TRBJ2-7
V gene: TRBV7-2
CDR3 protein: CASNHIAGEQYF
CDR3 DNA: TGTGCCAGCAACCACATAGCGGGCGAGCAGTACTTC

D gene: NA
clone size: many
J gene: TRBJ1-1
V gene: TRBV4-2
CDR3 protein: CASSQEYGENTEAFF
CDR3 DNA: TGTGCCAGCAGCCAAGAATACGGGGAGAACACTGAAGCTTTCTTT

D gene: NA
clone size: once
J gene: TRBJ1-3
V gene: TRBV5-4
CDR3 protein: CASSPKPRQDRSSGNTIYF
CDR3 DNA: TGTGCCAGCAGCCCTAAACCCCGACAGGACCGAAGCTCTGGAAACACCATATATTTT

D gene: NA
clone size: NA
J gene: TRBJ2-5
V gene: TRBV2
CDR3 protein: CASSLGQSQETQYF
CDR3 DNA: TGTGCCAGCAGTTTAGGACAGTCCCAAGAGACCCAGTACTTC

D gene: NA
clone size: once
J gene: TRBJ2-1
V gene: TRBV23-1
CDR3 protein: CASSHPVRALNEQFF
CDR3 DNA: TGCGCCAGCAGTCACCCTGTCAGGGCTTTGAATGAGCAGTTCTTC

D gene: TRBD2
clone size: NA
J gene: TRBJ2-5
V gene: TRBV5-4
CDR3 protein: CASSPGLASLETQYF
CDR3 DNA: TGTGCCAGCAGCCCGGGACTAGCATCGTTGGAGACCCAGTACTTC

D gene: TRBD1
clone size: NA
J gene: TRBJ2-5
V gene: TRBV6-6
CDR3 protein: CASSQTGSETQYF
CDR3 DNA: TGTGCCAGCAGCCAGACAGGGAGCGAGACCCAGTACTTC

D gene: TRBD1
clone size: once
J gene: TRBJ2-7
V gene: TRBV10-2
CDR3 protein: CASTRDRAYEQYF
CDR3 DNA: TGCGCCAGCACCCGGGACAGGGCCTACGAGCAGTACTTC

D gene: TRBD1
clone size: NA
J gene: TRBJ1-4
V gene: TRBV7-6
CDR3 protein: CASSALISGGREKLFF
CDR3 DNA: TGTGCCAGCAGCGCACTAATATCAGGGGGGCGTGAAAAACTGTTTTTT

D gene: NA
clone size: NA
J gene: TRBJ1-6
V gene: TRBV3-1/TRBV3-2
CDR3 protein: CASSPDYSNSPLHF
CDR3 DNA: TGTGCCAGCAGCCCGGATTACAGTAATTCACCCCTCCACTTT

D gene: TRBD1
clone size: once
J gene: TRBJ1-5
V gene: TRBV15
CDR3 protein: CATTSERGRHQPQHF
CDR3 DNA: TGTGCCACCACCTCAGAGAGGGGGCGGCATCAGCCCCAGCATTTT

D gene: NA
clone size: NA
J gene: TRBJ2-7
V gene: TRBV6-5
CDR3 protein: CASSFGQTTYEQYF
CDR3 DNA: TGTGCCAGCAGTTTTGGACAGACTACCTACGAGCAGTACTTC

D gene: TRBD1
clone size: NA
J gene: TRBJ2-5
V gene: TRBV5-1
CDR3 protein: CASSLQPGTGGQETQYF
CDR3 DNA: TGCGCCAGCAGCTTGCAACCCGGGACAGGGGGGCAAGAGACCCAGTACTTC

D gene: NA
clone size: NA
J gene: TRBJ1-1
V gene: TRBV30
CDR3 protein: CAWRTWEGGTEAFF
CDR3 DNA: TGTGCCTGGAGGACGTGGGAGGGGGGTACTGAAGCTTTCTTT

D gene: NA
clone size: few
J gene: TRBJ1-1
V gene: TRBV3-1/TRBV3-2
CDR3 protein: CASSLDLKGTEAFF
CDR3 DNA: TGTGCCAGCAGCCTTGACCTAAAGGGGACTGAAGCTTTCTTT

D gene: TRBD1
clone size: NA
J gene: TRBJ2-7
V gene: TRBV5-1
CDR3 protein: CASSLDRGSHEQYF
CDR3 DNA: TGCGCCAGCAGCTTGGACAGGGGATCCCACGAGCAGTACTTC